The next 2 T cell receptor beta chains were all read from a single sample in a study of blood T cell repertoires in COVID-19. Profiled with immunoSEQ multiplex PCR; TCRdb holds only in-frame clones, not every one. The table has 2,000 to 3,000 clones, roughly 87% seen once. The material sequenced was peripheral blood. Receptors were obtained from a man between 70 and 80 years old with active COVID-19.

This sequence joins TRBV5-1 and TRBJ2-3; D is uncertain. This CDR3 comprises 15 residues. V lost 0 bases and J lost 2, with 10 bases in between. Germline values: CDR1 SGHRS, CDR2 YFSETQ. The chain's CDR3 is CASSLAPTTTDTQYF. CDR3 nucleotide sequence: TGCGCCAGCAGCTTGGCGCCAACTACCACAGATACGCAGTATTTT.

The chain joins TRBV3-1 (or the pseudogene TRBV3-2) to TRBJ2-1; TRBD1 aligns across 7 bases. With V trimmed by 5 bases and J by 0 bases, 4 bases remained unmatched. The CDR3 has 15 amino acids. From germline, CDR1 is LGHDT and CDR2 YNNKEL (reference sequence). The CDR3 nucleotides read TGTGCCAGCAGCGAAACAGGGGACTCCTACAATGAGCAGTTCTTC. Protein sequence: CASSETGDSYNEQFF.